This T cell receptor beta chain originates from a study of blood T cells in healthy people across ages. Per sample, no less than 5 micrograms of total RNA were extracted. About this clonotype itself: The antigen is undetermined.

The CDR3 sequence is 13 residues long. The V gene's germline CDR1 is SQVTM and CDR2 ANQGSEA. The junction had 3 bases not matched to a gene; V was cut back by 6 bases and J by 6 bases. The use of a sample-barcoded 5' primer and a J-beta primer mix characterized a second PCR of roughly 7 to 11 cycles. Every molecule of cDNA carried a tag from a template-switch adaptor with 12 random nucleotides. TCRdb ran MiXCR on the 5' RACE reads and lists one entry per CDR3 protein. Here the sample spans roughly 830,000 distinct CDR3 sequences, less than 80% being singletons. General study results and limits: Versus aged donors, long-lived donors had higher diversity and more naive CD4+ cells. There was a strong correlation between TCR beta diversity and naive T cell percentage.

The source is a young man in good health. The chain has TRBV29-1 and TRBJ1-6; the match to TRBD1 covers 9 bases. Sequences were obtained from blood. The chain's CDR3 is CSVRTGVNSPLHF. CDR3 DNA sequence: TGCAGCGTCAGGACAGGGGTTAATTCACCCCTCCACTTT.